The 17 T cell receptor beta chains below come from one sample, sequenced in a study of cytomegalovirus exposure and HLA in healthy donors listed by TCRdb under 2017. The receptor library was made with the immunoSEQ multiplex PCR assay. For the multiplex PCR, a mixture combining 60 forward primers for TCR Vbeta segments and 13 reverse primers for TCR Jbeta segments was used. The source is immuneACCESS, and TCRdb retained only in-frame sequences with V and J called. Part of the clones is not carried over; for the studies checked, unresolved V genes explain less than half of this, and the remainder is unexplained. The sample profile shows about 140,000 clones; approximately 60% of them were found once. The ten biggest clones cover 2% to 2.5% of the sample. Material: PBMCs. Receptor source: a middle-aged woman in good health and CMV-seronegative.

This chain links TRBV18 with TRBJ1-2; D is perhaps TRBD1 (5 bases). This CDR3 contains 14 residues. Trimming took off 6 bases at V and 4 bases at J, with 15 bases between the two ends. CDR1 KGHSH and CDR2 LQKENI come from the germline V gene. CDR3 sequence (DNA): TGTGCCAGCTCCCCTCCGCAGGGAAGCTATGGCTACACCTTC. Translated, it gives CASSPPQGSYGYTF.

The J gene is TRBJ2-5, the V gene TRBV6-1; TRBD1 matches at 8 bases. Germline V CDR1 and CDR2: MNHNS, SASEGT. V dropped 4 bases and J dropped 2; count of bases not matched to a gene: 9. The CDR3 length is 16 residues. For the CDR3, the DNA is TGTGCCAGCAGTGCCTCTACTACAGGGGGACAAGAGACCCAGTACTTC. Translation: CASSASTTGGQETQYF.

The rearrangement joins TRBV5-4 to TRBJ2-2; TRBD1 matches 8 bases. Germline-derived CDR1 and CDR2 are SGHNT and YYREEE (reference sequence). The J segment lost 7 bases and the V segment lost 2 bases, leaving 10 bases of the junction unmatched. The CDR3 runs to 16 residues. This CDR3 is CASSFLDREEGGELFF. The DNA of the CDR3 is TGTGCCAGCAGCTTCCTGGACAGGGAGGAGGGCGGGGAGCTGTTTTTT. Looking up the rest from reference TRBV5-4 and TRBJ2-2 gives the full variable domain: ETGVTQSPTHLIKTRGQQVTLRCSSQSGHNTVSWYQQALGQGPQFIFQYYREEENGRGNFPPRFSGLQFPNYSSELNVNALELDDSALYLCASSFLDREEGGELFFGEGSRLTVL.

This clone was detected only a few times. The CDR3 reads CASSVQSGPTYEQYF. The CDR3 nucleotides read TGTGCCAGCAGCGTCCAATCAGGGCCTACTTACGAGCAGTACTTC. The chain uses TRBV9 and TRBJ2-7; perhaps TRBD1 as D (5 bases). V was shortened by 2 bases and J by 4 bases, with 16 bases between the two germline ends. This CDR3 has 15 amino acids. Germline V gene data show CDR1 as SGDLS and CDR2 as YYNGEE. The complete variable domain, with remaining parts taken from reference TRBV9 and TRBJ2-7, reads DSGVTQTPKHLITATGQRVTLRCSPRSGDLSVYWYQQSLDQGLQFLIQYYNGEERAKGNILERFSAQQFPDLHSELNLSSLELGDSALYFCASSVQSGPTYEQYFGPGTRLTVT.

The chain recombines TRBV6-6 with TRBJ1-2; D may be TRBD1 (5 bases). With 0 bases removed from V and 14 bases from J, the gap between germline ends came to 19 bases. The germline V gene encodes CDR1 MNHNY and CDR2 SVGAGI (reference sequence). This CDR3 spans 14 amino acids. CDR3: CASSYSDGRVFGTF. The CDR3 bases are TGTGCCAGCAGTTACTCGGACGGCAGGGTTTTCGGGACCTTC.

V gene TRBV7-9 combines with J gene TRBJ1-1; D is uncertain. Per the germline V gene, CDR1 is SEHNR and CDR2 is FQNEAQ (reference sequence). The CDR3 has 13 residues. Trimming took 5 bases from V and 5 from J, leaving 12 bases between them. Here the CDR3 DNA reads TGTGCCAGCAGCCCCCCGGCGGGGACTGAAGCTTTCTTT. It translates to CASSPPAGTEAFF.

The chain uses TRBV5-6 and TRBJ2-3; no reliable D call. Trimming removed 2 bases from V and 1 base from J, with 8 bases in between. CDR1 and CDR2 (germline): SGHDT, YYEEEE. The CDR3 extends over 14 amino acids. The CDR3 nucleotides are TGTGCCAGCAGCTTTACTTATCGCACAGATACGCAGTATTTT. This codes for CASSFTYRTDTQYF.

This clone was recorded a few times. This rearrangement joins TRBV20-1 to TRBJ2-1; D is possibly TRBD2 (5 bases). Between the trimmed V and J ends, which lost 5 bases and 7 bases, there was a span of 9 bases. The CDR3 has 11 amino acids. Germline V gene data show CDR1 as DFQATT and CDR2 as SNEGSKA (reference sequence). The chain's CDR3 is CSAGRGNEQFF. CDR3 DNA: TGCAGTGCTGGTCGGGGAAATGAGCAGTTCTTC.

The genes are TRBV14 and TRBJ2-7; perhaps TRBD2 as D (5 bases). V shed 0 bases and J shed 3 bases, with 9 bases lying between them. The CDR3 consists of 14 residues. Germline values: CDR1 SGHDN, CDR2 FVKESK. The CDR3 region is CASSQDTGIYEQYF. DNA of the CDR3: TGTGCCAGCAGCCAAGATACGGGGATCTACGAGCAGTACTTC.

The chain links TRBV28 to TRBJ2-1; 7 bases are a match to TRBD2. CDR1 is MDHEN and CDR2 is SYDVKM in the germline V gene. The CDR3 covers 15 residues. With V trimmed by 6 bases and J by 7 bases, 12 bases remained unmatched. The CDR3 DNA follows: TGTGCCAGCAGCAGCTACCTGGCGGGGGAAAATGAGCAGTTCTTC. It encodes CASSSYLAGENEQFF.

This clone was detected only a few times. The V call is TRBV19, the J call TRBJ1-2; 8 bases align to TRBD1. The CDR3 spans 18 residues. V shed 5 bases, J shed 0 bases, and the junction held 14 bases outside the gene matches. Germline CDR1 is LNHDA and CDR2 is SQIVND (reference sequence). CDR3 sequence reads: CASSDGFGGTGPNYGYTF. The CDR3 nucleotides read TGTGCCAGTAGTGATGGTTTTGGAGGGACAGGACCTAACTATGGCTACACCTTC.

The rearrangement uses TRBV11-2 and TRBJ1-6; no clear D. From germline, CDR1 is SGHAT and CDR2 FQNNGV. There are 15 residues in the CDR3. Trimming stripped 5 bases from V and 11 bases from J, with 19 bases between. CDR3: CASSTGVAGAAPLHF. CDR3 nucleotide sequence: TGTGCCAGCAGCACGGGTGTGGCGGGCGCTGCACCCCTCCACTTT. The full variable domain, with the rest looked up from reference TRBV11-2 and TRBJ1-6, is EAGVAQSPRYKIIEKRQSVAFWCNPISGHATLYWYQQILGQGPKLLIQFQNNGVVDDSQLPKDRFSAERLKGVDSTLKIQPAKLEDSAVYLCASSTGVAGAAPLHFGNGTRLTVT.

V usage is TRBV6-1 and J usage is TRBJ2-7; 9 bases match TRBD1. In germline, CDR1 is MNHNS, CDR2 SASEGT. There are 14 residues in the CDR3. J gave up 2 bases and V 4 bases, and 3 bases lay outside the gene matches. CDR3 region: CASSVTGGPYEQYF. The CDR3 DNA follows: TGTGCCAGCAGTGTTACAGGGGGCCCCTACGAGCAGTACTTC.

This chain uses TRBV4-1 with TRBJ2-7, with TRBD1 matching over 7 bases. Germline lookup yields CDR1 MGHRA and CDR2 YSYEKL. This CDR3 has 14 residues. Trimming took 4 bases from V and 0 from J; bases not matched to a gene: 3. The CDR3 loop reads CASSLRDSSYEQYF. In DNA, the CDR3 is TGCGCCAGCAGCCTCCGGGACAGCTCCTACGAGCAGTACTTC.

This clone was seen a few times. The chain has TRBV4-3 and TRBJ1-2, with D uncertain. CDR1 is LGHNA, CDR2 YSLEER, per germline. This CDR3 has 15 residues. The germline V and J ends were trimmed by 1 base and 5 bases, with 14 bases remaining between them. CDR3 amino acids: CASSQGSQAVYGYTF. CDR3 nucleotides: TGCGCCAGCAGCCAAGGATCCCAGGCAGTTTATGGCTACACCTTC.

The genes are TRBV11-2 and TRBJ2-7, with 10 bases identical to TRBD2. The V and J ends lost 5 bases and 2 bases, in that order; junction bases with no gene match: 6. The CDR3 has 15 amino acids. The V gene's germline CDR1 is SGHAT and CDR2 FQNNGV. The CDR3 is CASSATSGGAYEQYF. The CDR3 DNA reads TGTGCCAGCAGCGCAACGAGCGGGGGGGCCTACGAGCAGTACTTC. Complete variable domain (other parts from reference TRBV11-2 and TRBJ2-7): EAGVAQSPRYKIIEKRQSVAFWCNPISGHATLYWYQQILGQGPKLLIQFQNNGVVDDSQLPKDRFSAERLKGVDSTLKIQPAKLEDSAVYLCASSATSGGAYEQYFGPGTRLTVT.

The V and J genes are TRBV18 and TRBJ1-1; no reliable D call. Germline assignment: CDR1 KGHSH and CDR2 LQKENI. CDR3 length: 14 residues. V dropped 4 bases and J dropped 4 bases, with 13 bases sitting between them. CDR3 DNA: TGTGCCAGCTCACGAGGTCCGGAAACCACTGAAGCTTTCTTT. Translated: CASSRGPETTEAFF. Full variable domain (remainder filled in from reference TRBV18 and TRBJ1-1): NAGVMQNPRHLVRRRGQEARLRCSPMKGHSHVYWYRQLPEEGLKFMVYLQKENIIDESGMPKERFSAEFPKEGPSILRIQQVVRGDSAAYFCASSRGPETTEAFFGQGTRLTVV.